The 8 T cell receptor beta chains in this list originate from one sample, sequenced in a study of control samples from healthy donors and cancer patients. The assay was immunoSEQ multiplex PCR, and TCRdb's table has in-frame clones only and misses some. Here the sample spans some 87,000 clones, more than 65% being singletons. The specimen sequenced was PBMCs. The source of these receptors is a man aged 60 to 69 with head and neck cancer.

The rearrangement links TRBV18 to TRBJ2-3; D might be TRBD1 (5 bases). The V end lost 3 bases, the J end lost 6 bases, and 16 bases lay between the germline ends. From germline, CDR1 is KGHSH and CDR2 LQKENI. CDR3 length: 15 amino acids. CDR3 DNA sequence: TGTGCCAGCTCACCTCAGGGCCTGTCTGGGGATACGCAGTATTTT. Its protein is CASSPQGLSGDTQYF.

V gene TRBV7-2 combines with J gene TRBJ1-1; the D is unclear. The CDR3 runs to 15 residues. Trimming stripped 1 base from V and 0 bases from J, with 9 bases between. Germline V gene data show CDR1 as SGHTA and CDR2 as FQGNSA. CDR3 in amino acids: CASSLVWTVNTEAFF. Written as DNA, the CDR3 is TGTGCCAGCAGCTTAGTTTGGACCGTGAACACTGAAGCTTTCTTT. The variable domain in full, with the rest retrieved from reference TRBV7-2 and TRBJ1-1, is GAGVSQSPSNKVTEKGKDVELRCDPISGHTALYWYRQSLGQGLEFLIYFQGNSAPDKSGLPSDRFSAERTGGSVSTLTIQRTQQEDSAVYLCASSLVWTVNTEAFFGQGTRLTVV.

This chain connects TRBV4-1 to TRBJ2-5, with D perhaps matching TRBD1 (6 bases). CDR1 and CDR2 (germline): MGHRA, YSYEKL. The CDR3 loop spans 14 amino acids. Trimming removed 5 bases from V and 7 bases from J, with 17 bases in between. Written as DNA, the CDR3 is TGCGCCAGCAGCGATCAGGGTGGGGGCGGGACCCAGTACTTC. Translating gives CASSDQGGGGTQYF.

The chain carries TRBV27 and TRBJ1-5; no clear D. V lost 4 bases and J 0 bases, leaving 10 bases between the germline ends. CDR3 length: 15 residues. CDR1 and CDR2 from the germline V gene are MNHEY and SMNVEV (reference sequence). The CDR3 bases are TGTGCCAGCAGTTGGGGTGCCGGTAGCAATCAGCCCCAGCATTTT. This sequence encodes CASSWGAGSNQPQHF.

V gene TRBV6-5 combines with J gene TRBJ1-4; 8 bases are shared with TRBD1. V lost 5 bases and J lost 8; bases outside the gene matches: 7. The germline V gene has CDR1 MNHEY and CDR2 SVGAGI. The CDR3 is 14 residues long. CDR3 DNA: TGTGCCAGCAGTAAGGACAGGGTAATCGAAAAACTGTTTTTT. Its translation: CASSKDRVIEKLFF.

This chain joins TRBV2 and TRBJ2-3; D ambiguous. The CDR3 sequence is 12 residues long. Germline CDR1 SNHLY, CDR2 FYNNEI. The V and J ends lost 9 bases and 0 bases respectively, with 7 bases between them. The CDR3 DNA is TGTGCCAGGACGGCTAGCACAGATACGCAGTATTTT. This codes for CARTASTDTQYF.

This chain joins TRBV14 and TRBJ2-4, with TRBD2 identical over 7 bases. The CDR3 is 15 amino acids. Germline V CDR1 and CDR2: SGHDN, FVKESK. V shed 1 base, J shed 6 bases, and the junction held 6 bases outside the gene matches. CDR3 in amino acids: CASSQVGGGRNIQYF. The DNA for the CDR3 is TGTGCCAGCAGCCAAGTTGGGGGAGGGAGAAACATTCAGTACTTC. Supplemented by reference TRBV14 and TRBJ2-4, the full variable domain reads EAGVTQFPSHSVIEKGQTVTLRCDPISGHDNLYWYRRVMGKEIKFLLHFVKESKQDESGMPNNRFLAERTGGTYSTLKVQPAELEDSGVYFCASSQVGGGRNIQYFGAGTRLSVL.

The rearrangement uses TRBV18 and TRBJ1-1; weak D call: TRBD1 (6 bases). From germline, CDR1 is KGHSH and CDR2 LQKENI. Trimming shortened V by 3 bases and J by 4 bases, and 15 bases separated the two germline ends. The CDR3 sequence is 15 residues long. CDR3 sequence: CASSPSEGGRTEAFF. Written as DNA, the CDR3 is TGTGCCAGCTCACCGAGCGAGGGGGGGCGCACTGAAGCTTTCTTT.